The clone carrying this TCR beta chain is labeled as medium-sized. The antigen remains undetermined. There are 14 residues in the CDR3. V was cut by 0 bases and J by 2 bases, with 7 bases left in between. The V gene's germline CDR1 is LGHNA and CDR2 YSLEER. These data belong to a study of early T cells in non-severe SARS-CoV-2 infection. Study background: From unsorted whole blood, bulk RNA was sequenced, and the chains remained unpaired. Study-wide results and limits: VDJdb matching skewed toward anti-spike CD8 responses, missing private and CD4 specificities.

Individual cDNA molecules each received unique molecular identifiers attached to them. TCRdb re-analysed the 5' RACE reads in MiXCR, keeping a single row per CDR3 protein. The sample includes about 19,000 distinct CDR3 sequences, 4.2% of them seen just once. This receptor was identified in an adult who was a healthcare worker with PCR-confirmed SARS-CoV-2 infection or an uninfected control (not recorded which). The sequencing input was whole blood. This chain uses TRBV4-3 with TRBJ1-2; D remains unclear. For the CDR3, the DNA is TGCGCCAGCAGCCAAGATCTTAAAAACTATGGCTACACCTTC. This gives the protein CASSQDLKNYGYTF.